The entry that follows covers one T cell receptor beta chain sequence. The clone's antigen remains unknown. No base qualities exist here, and no much larger clone lies one base off it. Sequencing was performed on an Illumina HiSeq 1500. TCRdb reworked the public reads: Q25 trimming with fastp, MiXCR clone assembly, productive beta chains retained. Merged by CDR3 protein, the rows form single entries marked with the most common genes and DNA. The sample table holds under 150,000 distinct CDR3 sequences, of which roughly 31% were seen once. In total, the top ten clones hold 41% of the sample. Explained via the paper, the treatment or condition label denotes: in vitro stimulation with specific CMV peptide epitopes to enrich CMV-specific T cells. This entry comes from a study of T cell repertoires in cytomegalovirus infection (dated by TCRdb to the late 2010s). For the study in its entirety: Recently identified HLA-C-restricted CMV epitopes, whose presentation resists viral immunomodulation, were targeted by peptide stimulations together with well-studied HLA-B-restricted epitopes. Because public TCR beta signatures pointed to carriage of CMV infection together with the matching HLA type, the HLA type of each donor mattered for the analysis. Paper-wide results and their limitations: Cumulative frequency of public TCR beta family members discriminated carriers of CMV infection plus the relevant HLA type in this cohort and an independent roughly 350-donor cohort. The ex vivo response was dominated by HLA-C-restricted CMV-specific TCR beta clonotypes, which also provided the single most frequent clonotype in two of eight donors.

The clonotype comes from a human donor in good health (CMV status not recorded). Some clones in this sample may be carry-over from other donors' samples. Sequencing used CD8+ T cells from cultured PBMCs, obtained from culture after CMV antigen stimulation.

The nucleotides read TGTGCCAGCAGCCGTGACAGGGCACAGTACTTC. The encoded protein is CASSRDRAQYF. This receptor chain uses TRBV5-6 and TRBJ2-7, with TRBD1 matching 7 junction bases. Sequences SGHDT (CDR1) and YYEEEE (CDR2) are obtained from the germline V gene. V has 4 bases trimmed and J has 10 bases trimmed; junction bases matching no gene number 5. Inclusive of the bounding cysteine and phenylalanine, the CDR3 is 11 residues long. The CDR3 DNA has 33 bases and is translated from base 1.